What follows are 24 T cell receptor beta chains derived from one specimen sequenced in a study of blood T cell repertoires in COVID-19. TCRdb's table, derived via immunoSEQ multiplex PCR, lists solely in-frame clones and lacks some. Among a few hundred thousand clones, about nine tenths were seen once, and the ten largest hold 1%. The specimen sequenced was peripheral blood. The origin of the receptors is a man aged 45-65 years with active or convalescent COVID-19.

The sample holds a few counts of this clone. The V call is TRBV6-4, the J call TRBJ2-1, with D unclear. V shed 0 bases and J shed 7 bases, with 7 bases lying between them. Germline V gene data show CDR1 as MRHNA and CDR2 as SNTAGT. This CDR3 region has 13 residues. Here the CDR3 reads CASSDSGRNEQFF. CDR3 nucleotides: TGTGCCAGCAGTGACTCGGGCAGAAATGAGCAGTTCTTC.

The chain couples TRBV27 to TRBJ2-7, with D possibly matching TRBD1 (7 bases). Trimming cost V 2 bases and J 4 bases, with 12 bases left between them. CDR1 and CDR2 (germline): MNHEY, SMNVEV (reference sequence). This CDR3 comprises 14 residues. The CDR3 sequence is CASSLGRGVYEQYF. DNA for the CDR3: TGTGCCAGCAGTTTAGGCAGGGGGGTGTACGAGCAGTACTTC.

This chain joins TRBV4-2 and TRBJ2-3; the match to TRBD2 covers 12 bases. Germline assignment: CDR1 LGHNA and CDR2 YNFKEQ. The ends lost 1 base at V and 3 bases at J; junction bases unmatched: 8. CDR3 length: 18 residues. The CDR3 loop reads CASSQGFRTSGKTDTQYF. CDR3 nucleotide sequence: TGTGCCAGCAGCCAAGGATTCAGGACTAGCGGGAAAACAGATACGCAGTATTTT.

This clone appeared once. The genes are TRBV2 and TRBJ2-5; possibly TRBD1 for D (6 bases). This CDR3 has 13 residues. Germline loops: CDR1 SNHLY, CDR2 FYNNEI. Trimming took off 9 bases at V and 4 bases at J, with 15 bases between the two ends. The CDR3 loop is CASLSQDRETQYF. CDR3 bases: TGTGCCAGTTTAAGCCAGGACAGAGAGACCCAGTACTTC.

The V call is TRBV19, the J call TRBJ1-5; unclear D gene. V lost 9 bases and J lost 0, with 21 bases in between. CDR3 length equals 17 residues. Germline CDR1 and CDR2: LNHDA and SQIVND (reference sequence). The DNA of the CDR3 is TGTGCCAGCCAATATAGTACCCCGTCGATTAGCAATCAGCCCCAGCATTTT. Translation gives CASQYSTPSISNQPQHF.

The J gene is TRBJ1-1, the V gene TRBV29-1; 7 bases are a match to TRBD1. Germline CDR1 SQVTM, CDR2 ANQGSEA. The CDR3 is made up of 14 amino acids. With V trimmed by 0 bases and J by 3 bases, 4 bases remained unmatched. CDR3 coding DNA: TGCAGCGTTGAAGAAGACAGGGCCGACACTGAAGCTTTCTTT. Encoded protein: CSVEEDRADTEAFF.

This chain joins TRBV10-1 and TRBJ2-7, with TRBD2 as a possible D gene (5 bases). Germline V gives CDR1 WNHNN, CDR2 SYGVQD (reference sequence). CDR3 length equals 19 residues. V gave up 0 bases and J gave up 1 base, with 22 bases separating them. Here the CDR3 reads CASSESRENTTPFSYEQYF. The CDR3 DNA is TGCGCCAGCAGTGAGTCGAGGGAGAATACCACGCCTTTTTCCTACGAGCAGTACTTC.

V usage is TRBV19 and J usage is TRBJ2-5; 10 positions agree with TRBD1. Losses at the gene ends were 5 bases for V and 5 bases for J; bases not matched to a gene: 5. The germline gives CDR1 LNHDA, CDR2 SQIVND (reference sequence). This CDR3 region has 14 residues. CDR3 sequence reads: CASSQGQGLETQYF. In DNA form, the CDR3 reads TGTGCCAGTAGTCAGGGACAGGGGCTGGAGACCCAGTACTTC.

DNA of the CDR3: TGTGCCAGCAGGGGGACTAGCGGGAGGGTATACACAGATACGCAGTATTTT. As protein: CASRGTSGRVYTDTQYF. The chain has TRBV28 and TRBJ2-3; 16 nucleotides match TRBD2. This CDR3 spans 17 amino acids. V lost 6 bases, J lost 2 bases, and 5 bases stayed unmatched. CDR1 is MDHEN, CDR2 SYDVKM, per germline.

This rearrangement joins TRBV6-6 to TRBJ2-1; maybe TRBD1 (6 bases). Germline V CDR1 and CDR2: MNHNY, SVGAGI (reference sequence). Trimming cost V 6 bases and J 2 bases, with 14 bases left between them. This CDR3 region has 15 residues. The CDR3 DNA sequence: TGTGCCAGCAGACCGACACAGGGTCCCTACAATGAGCAGTTCTTC. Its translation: CASRPTQGPYNEQFF.

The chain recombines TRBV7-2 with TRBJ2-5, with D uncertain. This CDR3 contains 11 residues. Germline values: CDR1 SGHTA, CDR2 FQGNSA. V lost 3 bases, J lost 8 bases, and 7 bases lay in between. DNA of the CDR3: TGTGCCAGCAGCTTGCGAGGTACCCAGTACTTC. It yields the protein CASSLRGTQYF.

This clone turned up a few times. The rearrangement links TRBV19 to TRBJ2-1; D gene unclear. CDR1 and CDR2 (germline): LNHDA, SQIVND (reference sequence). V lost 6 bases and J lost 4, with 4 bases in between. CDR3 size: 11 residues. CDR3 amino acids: CASSVYNEQFF. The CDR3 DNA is TGTGCCAGTAGCGTATACAATGAGCAGTTCTTC.

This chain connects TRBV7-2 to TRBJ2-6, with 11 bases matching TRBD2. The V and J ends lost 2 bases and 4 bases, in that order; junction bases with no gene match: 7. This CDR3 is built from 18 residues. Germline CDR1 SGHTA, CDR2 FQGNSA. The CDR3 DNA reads TGTGCCAGCAGCTTATCTAGCGGGGGGCCAATAGGGGCCAACGTCCTGACTTTC. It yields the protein CASSLSSGGPIGANVLTF.

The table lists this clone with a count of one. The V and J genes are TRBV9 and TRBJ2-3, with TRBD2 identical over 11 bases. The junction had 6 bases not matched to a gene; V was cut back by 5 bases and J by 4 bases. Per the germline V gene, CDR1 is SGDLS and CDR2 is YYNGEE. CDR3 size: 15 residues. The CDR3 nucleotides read TGTGCCAGCAGTCTTCTAGCGGGGGGTTCAGATACGCAGTATTTT. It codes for CASSLLAGGSDTQYF. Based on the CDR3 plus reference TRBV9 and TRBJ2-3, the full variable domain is DSGVTQTPKHLITATGQRVTLRCSPRSGDLSVYWYQQSLDQGLQFLIQYYNGEERAKGNILERFSAQQFPDLHSELNLSSLELGDSALYFCASSLLAGGSDTQYFGPGTRLTVL.

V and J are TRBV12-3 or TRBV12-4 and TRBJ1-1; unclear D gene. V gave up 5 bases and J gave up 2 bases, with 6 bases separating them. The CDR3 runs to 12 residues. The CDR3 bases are TGTGCCAGCAGTCCCCTTAACACTGAAGCTTTCTTT. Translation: CASSPLNTEAFF.

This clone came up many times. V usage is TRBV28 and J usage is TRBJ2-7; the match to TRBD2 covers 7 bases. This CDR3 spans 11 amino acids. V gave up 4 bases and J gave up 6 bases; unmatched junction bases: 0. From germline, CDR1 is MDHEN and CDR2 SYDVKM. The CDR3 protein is CASSSSGEQYF. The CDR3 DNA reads TGTGCCAGCAGTTCTAGCGGCGAGCAGTACTTC.

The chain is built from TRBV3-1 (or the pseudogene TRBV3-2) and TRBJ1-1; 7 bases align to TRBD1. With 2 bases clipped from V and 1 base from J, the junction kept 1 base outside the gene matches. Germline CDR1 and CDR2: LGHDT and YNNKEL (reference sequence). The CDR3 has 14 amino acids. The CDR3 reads CASSQRQGNTEAFF. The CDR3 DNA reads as TGTGCCAGCAGCCAAAGACAGGGGAACACTGAAGCTTTCTTT.

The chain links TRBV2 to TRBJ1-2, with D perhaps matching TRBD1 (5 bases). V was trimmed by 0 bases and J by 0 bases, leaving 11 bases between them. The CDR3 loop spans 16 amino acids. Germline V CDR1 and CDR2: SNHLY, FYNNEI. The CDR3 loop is CASSEAGGAANYGYTF. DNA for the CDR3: TGTGCCAGCAGTGAAGCAGGAGGGGCCGCTAACTATGGCTACACCTTC.

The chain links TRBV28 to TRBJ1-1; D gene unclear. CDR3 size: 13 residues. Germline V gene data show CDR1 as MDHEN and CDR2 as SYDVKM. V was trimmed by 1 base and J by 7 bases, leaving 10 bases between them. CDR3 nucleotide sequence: TGTGCCAGCAGTTTATCCGGAGGCGGTGAAGCTTTCTTT. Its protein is CASSLSGGGEAFF.

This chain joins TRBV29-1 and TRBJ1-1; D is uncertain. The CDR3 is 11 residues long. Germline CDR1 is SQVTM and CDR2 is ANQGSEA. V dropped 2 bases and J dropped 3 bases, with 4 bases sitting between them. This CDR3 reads CSVERDTEAFF. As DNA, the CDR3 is TGCAGCGTTGAACGGGACACTGAAGCTTTCTTT. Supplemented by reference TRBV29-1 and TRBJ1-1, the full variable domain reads SAVISQKPSRDICQRGTSLTIQCQVDSQVTMMFWYRQQPGQSLTLIATANQGSEATYESGFVIDKFPISRPNLTFSTLTVSNMSPEDSSIYLCSVERDTEAFFGQGTRLTVV.

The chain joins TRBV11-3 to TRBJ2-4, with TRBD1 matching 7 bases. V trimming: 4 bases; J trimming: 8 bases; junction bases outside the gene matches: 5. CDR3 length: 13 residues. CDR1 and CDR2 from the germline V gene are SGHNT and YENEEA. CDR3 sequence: CASSSTGTHIQYF. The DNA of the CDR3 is TGTGCCAGCAGCTCGACAGGGACCCACATTCAGTACTTC.

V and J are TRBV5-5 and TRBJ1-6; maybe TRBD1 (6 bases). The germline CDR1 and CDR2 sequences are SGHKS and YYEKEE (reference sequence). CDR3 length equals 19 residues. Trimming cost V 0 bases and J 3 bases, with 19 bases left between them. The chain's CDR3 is CASSLETGLRDYYNSPLHF. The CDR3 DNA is TGTGCCAGCAGCTTGGAAACAGGGCTCCGCGACTACTATAATTCACCCCTCCACTTT.

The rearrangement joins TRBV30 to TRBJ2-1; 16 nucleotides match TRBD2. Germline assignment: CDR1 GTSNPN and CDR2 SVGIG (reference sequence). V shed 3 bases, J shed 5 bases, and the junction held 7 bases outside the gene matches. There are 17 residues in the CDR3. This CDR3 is CAWREIGTSGRDNEQFF. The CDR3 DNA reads TGTGCCTGGAGGGAAATCGGGACTAGCGGGAGGGACAATGAGCAGTTCTTC. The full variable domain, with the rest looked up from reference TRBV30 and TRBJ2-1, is SQTIHQWPATLVQPVGSPLSLECTVEGTSNPNLYWYRQAAGRGLQLLFYSVGIGQISSEVPQNLSASRPQDRQFILSSKKLLLSDSGFYLCAWREIGTSGRDNEQFFGPGTRLTVL.

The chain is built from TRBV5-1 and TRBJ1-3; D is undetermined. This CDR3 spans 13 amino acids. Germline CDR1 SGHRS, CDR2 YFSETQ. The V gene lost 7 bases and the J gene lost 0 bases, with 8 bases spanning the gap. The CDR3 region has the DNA TGCGCCAGCGCTCGCGACTCTGGAAACACCATATATTTT. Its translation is CASARDSGNTIYF.